The 24 T cell receptor beta chains given below trace back to one sample, sequenced in a study of T-cell memory formation after mild COVID-19. TCRdb passed the 5' RACE reads through MiXCR, listing each CDR3 protein once. The repertoire holds fewer than 250,000 distinct CDR3 sequences, with around 26% as singletons. Sequencing was performed on PBMCs or a T cell subset sorted from them (not recorded which). Receptors were obtained from an adult woman who had mild COVID-19 (a few samples of this study predate the infection). Cell type and time point are not known.

J is TRBJ2-3 and V is TRBV12-3 or TRBV12-4, with TRBD2 identical over 15 bases. The CDR3 sequence is 15 residues long. With 3 bases clipped from V and 5 bases from J, the junction kept 0 bases outside the gene matches. DNA of the CDR3: TGTGCCAGCAGTTTGGGACTAGCGGGAGGAGATACGCAGTATTTT. The encoded protein is CASSLGLAGGDTQYF.

This clonotype was seen a few times. The V gene is TRBV24-1, the J gene TRBJ2-1, with 8 bases identical to TRBD1. The CDR3 length is 12 residues. With V trimmed by 1 base and J by 12 bases, 1 base remained unmatched. Looked up from germline, CDR1 is KGHDR and CDR2 is SFDVKD. DNA for the CDR3: TGTGCCACCAGTGATTTCGGACAGGGGCAGTTCTTC. This translates into CATSDFGQGQFF.

The chain couples TRBV5-1 to TRBJ2-7, with 7 bases fitting TRBD2. Germline assignment: CDR1 SGHRS and CDR2 YFSETQ. The CDR3 is 15 residues long. The J segment lost 6 bases and the V segment lost 1 base, leaving 10 bases of the junction unmatched. CDR3 in DNA: TGCGCCAGCAGCTTGAGGCTTCGATCGGGGGGCGAGCAGTACTTC. The encoded protein is CASSLRLRSGGEQYF.

This clonotype was recorded a few times. The rearrangement links TRBV7-2 to TRBJ2-4; D gene unclear. V lost 6 bases, J lost 2 bases, and 8 bases lay in between. The germline V gene has CDR1 SGHTA and CDR2 FQGNSA. This CDR3 contains 13 residues. The CDR3 bases are TGTGCCAGCAGTCGAGAAACCAAAAACATTCAGTACTTC. This codes for CASSRETKNIQYF.

The gene calls are TRBV7-9 and TRBJ2-1; no definite D call. The V gene lost 4 bases and the J gene lost 9 bases, with 16 bases spanning the gap. The germline V gene encodes CDR1 SEHNR and CDR2 FQNEAQ (reference sequence). The CDR3 consists of 14 residues. CDR3: CASSSPVTASEQFF. The CDR3 coding sequence is TGTGCCAGCAGCTCCCCCGTTACGGCCAGTGAGCAGTTCTTC.

The chain joins TRBV4-2 to TRBJ2-3; 8 bases match TRBD2. Per the germline V gene, CDR1 is LGHNA and CDR2 is YNFKEQ. Trimming took 1 base from V and 5 from J; bases not matched to a gene: 5. The CDR3 is 15 amino acids. This CDR3 is CASSQALAGGDTQYF. CDR3 bases: TGTGCCAGCAGCCAAGCTTTGGCGGGAGGAGATACGCAGTATTTT.

This clonotype was counted only a few times. This rearrangement joins TRBV7-3 to TRBJ2-3; TRBD1 agrees at 8 bases. The CDR3 is 16 amino acids. V lost 5 bases, J lost 2 bases, and 9 bases stayed unmatched. Germline CDR1 is SGHTA and CDR2 is FQGTGA. As DNA, the CDR3 is TGTGCCAGCAGCAACACAGGGGGTTCTTACACAGATACGCAGTATTTT. Its protein is CASSNTGGSYTDTQYF.

This clonotype appeared once. This chain links TRBV6-6 with TRBJ1-5; TRBD1 matches at 7 bases. This CDR3 has 13 residues. V shed 1 base, J shed 10 bases, and the junction held 4 bases outside the gene matches. In germline, CDR1 is MNHNY, CDR2 SVGAGI (reference sequence). The CDR3 loop is CASSYFGTEPQHF. CDR3 nucleotide sequence: TGTGCCAGCAGTTACTTCGGGACAGAACCCCAGCATTTT.

J is TRBJ2-1 and V is TRBV7-9; TRBD2 might be the D (6 bases). Germline V lookup: CDR1 SEHNR, CDR2 FQNEAQ (reference sequence). This CDR3 is 16 amino acids long. Trimming stripped 4 bases from V and 9 bases from J, with 22 bases between. The CDR3 here is CASSSPTAGTYREQFF. CDR3 bases: TGTGCCAGCAGCTCCCCCACGGCGGGGACCTACCGTGAGCAGTTCTTC.

This clonotype was picked up a small number of times. The chain joins TRBV11-2 to TRBJ2-7; the D is unclear. Trimming shortened V by 7 bases and J by 6 bases, and 13 bases separated the two germline ends. This CDR3 has 12 residues. From germline, CDR1 is SGHAT and CDR2 FQNNGV. CDR3 sequence (DNA): TGTGCCAGCACCGATCTTACCGGCGAGCAGTACTTC. As protein: CASTDLTGEQYF.

The table lists this clonotype with a few counts. This chain joins TRBV20-1 and TRBJ1-1; D is undetermined. Germline CDR1 is DFQATT and CDR2 is SNEGSKA (reference sequence). The CDR3 loop spans 11 amino acids. Trimming pared 3 bases from V and 7 bases from J, leaving 9 bases between. CDR3 nucleotide sequence: TGCAGTGCTAGCCTTTGGCTTGAAGCTTTCTTT. It codes for CSASLWLEAFF.

V gene TRBV14 combines with J gene TRBJ2-3, with 7 bases matching TRBD2. Looked up from germline, CDR1 is SGHDN and CDR2 is FVKESK. The CDR3 runs to 17 residues. J gave up 4 bases and V 3 bases, and 13 bases lay outside the gene matches. The CDR3 region is CASSQTGGPGYADTQYF. The CDR3 nucleotides are TGTGCCAGCAGCCAGACGGGGGGTCCCGGGTACGCAGATACGCAGTATTTT.

The genes are TRBV5-1 and TRBJ2-7, with D perhaps TRBD1 (6 bases). Germline V lookup: CDR1 SGHRS, CDR2 YFSETQ. The CDR3 is made up of 15 amino acids. The ends were cut back, 4 bases at V and 6 bases at J, with 20 bases in the middle. CDR3 coding DNA: TGCGCCAGCAGCCGGACGACAGGAGCGAGCGGCGAGCAGTACTTC. Amino acid sequence: CASSRTTGASGEQYF.

This clonotype was seen more than once but under ten times. The chain joins TRBV5-1 to TRBJ1-5, with D unresolved. V was clipped by 4 bases and J by 2 bases, with 10 bases between them. This CDR3 has 14 residues. The V gene's germline CDR1 is SGHRS and CDR2 YFSETQ. The DNA for the CDR3 is TGCGCCAGCAGCGCCGGGGAGGGCAATCAGCCCCAGCATTTT. Its protein is CASSAGEGNQPQHF.

There are a few counts of this clonotype. This chain links TRBV30 with TRBJ2-3; TRBD2 is a possible D gene (7 bases). Trimming removed 2 bases at V and 4 bases at J, with 22 bases between. Per the germline V gene, CDR1 is GTSNPN and CDR2 is SVGIG (reference sequence). The CDR3 extends over 17 amino acids. In nucleotides, the CDR3 is TGTGCCTGGAGTCGGGGGCGGGGGCAGTTTAGCGCAGATACGCAGTATTTT. Protein sequence: CAWSRGRGQFSADTQYF.

This clonotype was recorded many times. The chain uses TRBV20-1 and TRBJ2-1; D is unclear. This CDR3 has 11 residues. CDR1 is DFQATT, CDR2 SNEGSKA, per germline (reference sequence). Trimming removed 1 base from V and 6 bases from J, with 4 bases in between. CDR3 protein: CSARGFNEQFF. CDR3 DNA: TGCAGTGCTAGAGGTTTCAATGAGCAGTTCTTC.

The chain uses TRBV7-9 and TRBJ1-1; TRBD1 might be the D (5 bases). The germline V and J ends were trimmed by 8 bases and 5 bases, with 18 bases remaining between them. This CDR3 is 14 amino acids long. Germline lookup yields CDR1 SEHNR and CDR2 FQNEAQ (reference sequence). The CDR3 loop reads CASQVDEGPTEAFF. CDR3 DNA sequence: TGTGCCAGCCAAGTGGACGAGGGGCCGACTGAAGCTTTCTTT.

This chain joins TRBV6-1 and TRBJ2-2, with TRBD1 matching 12 bases. Germline assignment: CDR1 MNHNS and CDR2 SASEGT. There are 16 residues in the CDR3. V was pared by 5 bases and J by 4 bases, with 5 bases of the junction left unmatched. The CDR3 DNA follows: TGTGCCAGCAGTTGGGACAGGGGGCGCCTCACCGGGGAGCTGTTTTTT. Translated, it gives CASSWDRGRLTGELFF.

The V and J genes are TRBV28 and TRBJ1-3; tentatively, D is TRBD1 (6 bases). This CDR3 comprises 20 residues. Germline-derived CDR1 and CDR2 are MDHEN and SYDVKM. V lost 8 bases to trimming and J lost 0 bases, with 29 bases between them. This CDR3 is CASRRFRGSFSRDSGNTIYF. The CDR3 coding sequence is TGTGCCAGCCGTCGCTTCAGGGGTTCTTTTTCGCGGGACTCTGGAAACACCATATATTTT. Full variable domain (rest looked up from reference TRBV28 and TRBJ1-3): DVKVTQSSRYLVKRTGEKVFLECVQDMDHENMFWYRQDPGLGLRLIYFSYDVKMKEKGDIPEGYSVSREKKERFSLILESASTNQTSMYLCASRRFRGSFSRDSGNTIYFGEGSWLTVV.

This clonotype showed up just a few times. The genes are TRBV7-9 and TRBJ2-7; D gene uncertain. The CDR3 length is 16 residues. With 2 bases removed from V and 0 bases from J, the gap between germline ends came to 14 bases. Looked up from germline, CDR1 is SEHNR and CDR2 is FQNEAQ (reference sequence). The CDR3 DNA follows: TGTGCCAGCAGCTTATTCGGCGCTGCAAGCTCCTACGAGCAGTACTTC. Translated: CASSLFGAASSYEQYF.

The V and J genes are TRBV5-4 and TRBJ2-7; 9 bases are a match to TRBD2. CDR3 size: 15 residues. Germline loops: CDR1 SGHNT, CDR2 YYREEE (reference sequence). The V segment lost 4 bases and the J segment 5 bases; nucleotides outside the gene matches: 10. CDR3 amino acids: CASSPDSGRRDEQYF. The DNA for the CDR3 is TGTGCCAGCAGCCCGGATAGCGGGAGAAGAGACGAGCAGTACTTC.

The CDR3 DNA follows: TGTGCCAGCAGCTTCTTGCGAGGGCGGGGGTCCTACGAGCAGTACTTC. It yields the protein CASSFLRGRGSYEQYF. The chain carries TRBV7-9 and TRBJ2-7; TRBD2 matches at 7 bases. The CDR3 extends over 16 amino acids. CDR1 SEHNR and CDR2 FQNEAQ come from the germline V gene (reference sequence). V was pared by 3 bases and J by 1 base, with 9 bases of the junction left unmatched.

Only a few counts were recorded for this clonotype. The gene calls are TRBV5-1 and TRBJ1-1, with D maybe TRBD1 (6 bases). Germline V gene data show CDR1 as SGHRS and CDR2 as YFSETQ. The CDR3 extends over 14 amino acids. The V end lost 0 bases, the J end lost 7 bases, and 13 bases lay between the germline ends. CDR3 loop: CASSLGQVEGEAFF. DNA for the CDR3: TGCGCCAGCAGCTTGGGACAGGTCGAAGGTGAAGCTTTCTTT.

This sequence joins TRBV18 and TRBJ2-7; no reliable D call. This CDR3 spans 15 amino acids. Germline assignment: CDR1 KGHSH and CDR2 LQKENI. V lost 5 bases to trimming and J lost 3 bases, with 17 bases between them. The CDR3 nucleotides read TGTGCCAGCTCAACGCTAGGAGACACCGGCTACGAGCAGTACTTC. The encoded protein is CASSTLGDTGYEQYF.